Listed below are T cell receptor beta chains from one sample, sequenced in a study of blood T cell repertoires in COVID-19. The repertoire was sequenced with immunoSEQ multiplex PCR; TCRdb's copy has only in-frame clones and lacks some. This sample has around 100,000 clones, with 75% to 90% found just once. Sequencing was done on a sample of peripheral blood. The receptors here all came from a woman older than 75 with acute or convalescent COVID-19. Each CDR3 is given with its conserved first and last residue. Each record gives: clone size, J gene, V gene, D gene, CDR3 DNA, CDR3 protein. A D gene is named only where the DNA matches it firmly. Rows may omit the clone size; those that give it use once, few, many or a size class.

abundance: .
j_gene: TRBJ2-1
v_gene: TRBV7-2
d_gene: .
CDR3nt: TGTGCCAGCAGCTTAGGGGCCGGGGGCAATGAGCAGTTCTTC
CDR3aa: CASSLGAGGNEQFF

abundance: .
j_gene: TRBJ2-3
v_gene: TRBV24-1
d_gene: TRBD1
CDR3nt: TGTGCCACCAGTGATCCCTGGACAGGGTTCGGCCCAGATACGCAGTATTTT
CDR3aa: CATSDPWTGFGPDTQYF

abundance: .
j_gene: TRBJ2-3
v_gene: TRBV3-1/TRBV3-2
d_gene: TRBD2
CDR3nt: TGTGCCAGCAGCCAAGAGGGACTAGCGGAGCCTAGCACAGATACGCAGTATTTT
CDR3aa: CASSQEGLAEPSTDTQYF

abundance: .
j_gene: TRBJ1-5
v_gene: TRBV6-2/TRBV6-3
d_gene: TRBD1
CDR3nt: TGTGCCAGCAGTTACCCAGGACCGGGACAGGCCCCTTATAGCAATCAGCCCCAGCATTTT
CDR3aa: CASSYPGPGQAPYSNQPQHF

abundance: .
j_gene: TRBJ2-2
v_gene: TRBV24-1
d_gene: TRBD1
CDR3nt: TGTGCCACCAGTGATTTGGGGACAGGGGTCCCCGGGGAGCTGTTTTTT
CDR3aa: CATSDLGTGVPGELFF

abundance: .
j_gene: TRBJ1-1
v_gene: TRBV18
d_gene: TRBD1
CDR3nt: TGTGCCAGCTCACCAAGGACAGGGATGGATACTGAAGCTTTCTTT
CDR3aa: CASSPRTGMDTEAFF

abundance: .
j_gene: TRBJ2-3
v_gene: TRBV14
d_gene: TRBD1
CDR3nt: TGTGCCAGCAGCCTCATGACAGGGGTTCGAAATACGCAGTATTTT
CDR3aa: CASSLMTGVRNTQYF

abundance: .
j_gene: TRBJ2-1
v_gene: TRBV9
d_gene: TRBD2
CDR3nt: TGTGCCAGCAGCGTTGGCAGCGGGGGGTCCTACAATGAGCAGTTCTTC
CDR3aa: CASSVGSGGSYNEQFF

abundance: .
j_gene: TRBJ2-5
v_gene: TRBV28
d_gene: .
CDR3nt: TGTGCCAGCAGTTTAGTCGGCGGGATCAGGAGGTACCAAGAGACCCAGTACTTC
CDR3aa: CASSLVGGIRRYQETQYF

abundance: .
j_gene: TRBJ1-2
v_gene: TRBV19
d_gene: .
CDR3nt: TGTGCCAGTAGAGTGGCAGGGGCCTTCTCTGGCTACACCTTC
CDR3aa: CASRVAGAFSGYTF

abundance: .
j_gene: TRBJ2-5
v_gene: TRBV29-1
d_gene: .
CDR3nt: TGCAGCGCTGGAGAGGTTAGACAAGAGACCCAGTACTTC
CDR3aa: CSAGEVRQETQYF

abundance: .
j_gene: TRBJ1-3
v_gene: TRBV28
d_gene: .
CDR3nt: TGTGCCAGCAGTCGGGGGGCTTCGAACACCATATATTTT
CDR3aa: CASSRGASNTIYF

abundance: .
j_gene: TRBJ1-1
v_gene: TRBV28
d_gene: TRBD1
CDR3nt: TGTGCCAGCAGTTTATGGGACAGGGCGAACACTGAAGCTTTCTTT
CDR3aa: CASSLWDRANTEAFF

abundance: .
j_gene: TRBJ2-7
v_gene: TRBV18
d_gene: TRBD1
CDR3nt: TGTGCCAGCTCACCCGGACAGGGGCCCTACGAGCAGTACTTC
CDR3aa: CASSPGQGPYEQYF

abundance: .
j_gene: TRBJ2-3
v_gene: TRBV12-3/TRBV12-4
d_gene: .
CDR3nt: TGTGCCAGCAGCCAAGACAGGGATACGCAGTATTTT
CDR3aa: CASSQDRDTQYF

abundance: .
j_gene: TRBJ2-3
v_gene: TRBV19
d_gene: TRBD2
CDR3nt: TGTGCCAGTAGTAAGGGACTAGCGGGGCACACAGATACGCAGTATTTT
CDR3aa: CASSKGLAGHTDTQYF

abundance: .
j_gene: TRBJ2-7
v_gene: TRBV21-1
d_gene: .
CDR3nt: TGTGCCAGCAGGCAGGGTTCCTACGAGCAGTACTTC
CDR3aa: CASRQGSYEQYF

abundance: once
j_gene: TRBJ2-7
v_gene: TRBV7-9
d_gene: .
CDR3nt: TGTGCCAGCAGCCTGGGGACTTACTCCTACGAGCAGTACTTC
CDR3aa: CASSLGTYSYEQYF

abundance: few
j_gene: TRBJ1-5
v_gene: TRBV27
d_gene: .
CDR3nt: TGTGCCAGCAGTTTAGGCCTCAATCAGCCCCAGCATTTT
CDR3aa: CASSLGLNQPQHF

abundance: .
j_gene: TRBJ2-2
v_gene: TRBV5-4
d_gene: .
CDR3nt: TGTGCCAGCAGCTTGGGGGCCCGGGGCACCGGGGAGCTGTTTTTT
CDR3aa: CASSLGARGTGELFF

abundance: .
j_gene: TRBJ1-1
v_gene: TRBV7-8
d_gene: .
CDR3nt: TGTGCCAGCAGCTTAGCAGGGGTATCGGTGAACACTGAAGCTTTCTTT
CDR3aa: CASSLAGVSVNTEAFF

abundance: .
j_gene: TRBJ2-5
v_gene: TRBV3-1/TRBV3-2
d_gene: TRBD2
CDR3nt: TGTGCCAGCAGCCCCGGGAGGGGGGTTGGTGTAGTTGAGACCCAGTACTTC
CDR3aa: CASSPGRGVGVVETQYF

abundance: .
j_gene: TRBJ1-2
v_gene: TRBV27
d_gene: TRBD1
CDR3nt: TGTGCCAGCAGTTTATCACGGACAGGGGGGCCCTATGGCTACACCTTC
CDR3aa: CASSLSRTGGPYGYTF

abundance: .
j_gene: TRBJ1-2
v_gene: TRBV21-1
d_gene: .
CDR3nt: TGTGCCAGCAGCACCCGACAGGGAAGCTATGGCTACACCTTC
CDR3aa: CASSTRQGSYGYTF

abundance: once
j_gene: TRBJ1-4
v_gene: TRBV2
d_gene: .
CDR3nt: TGTGCCAGCTCTAAGGGAGTTCTCGATGAAAAACTGTTTTTT
CDR3aa: CASSKGVLDEKLFF

abundance: .
j_gene: TRBJ1-4
v_gene: TRBV27
d_gene: .
CDR3nt: TGTGCCAGCAGTTTCGGGGGGGACCAGGAAAAACTGTTTTTT
CDR3aa: CASSFGGDQEKLFF

abundance: .
j_gene: TRBJ1-5
v_gene: TRBV28
d_gene: TRBD1
CDR3nt: TGTGCCAGCCAGTTTGGGTCGGGGACAGGGTTTGTTCTTCAGCCCCAGCATTTT
CDR3aa: CASQFGSGTGFVLQPQHF

abundance: .
j_gene: TRBJ1-6
v_gene: TRBV12-3/TRBV12-4
d_gene: .
CDR3nt: TGTGCCAGCAACGGGGGGGGCTCACCCCTCCACTTT
CDR3aa: CASNGGGSPLHF

abundance: .
j_gene: TRBJ2-7
v_gene: TRBV30
d_gene: TRBD2
CDR3nt: TGTGCCTGGAGTCGGGAGGTGGGTCTCTACGAGCAGTACTTC
CDR3aa: CAWSREVGLYEQYF

abundance: .
j_gene: TRBJ2-7
v_gene: TRBV9
d_gene: .
CDR3nt: TGTGCCAGCAGCGTAGGGCAGGGTGATCGCGAGCAGTACTTC
CDR3aa: CASSVGQGDREQYF

abundance: .
j_gene: TRBJ1-5
v_gene: TRBV19
d_gene: TRBD1
CDR3nt: TGTGCCAGTAGCCAGGGGGCAGGGGCTCATCAGCCCCAGCATTTT
CDR3aa: CASSQGAGAHQPQHF

abundance: .
j_gene: TRBJ2-7
v_gene: TRBV27
d_gene: .
CDR3nt: TGTGCCAGCAGTTCGACTAGTGGCGAGCAGTACTTC
CDR3aa: CASSSTSGEQYF

abundance: few
j_gene: TRBJ2-3
v_gene: TRBV7-9
d_gene: .
CDR3nt: TGTGCCAGCAGCTCACAGGGACGGGAAACAGATACGCAGTATTTT
CDR3aa: CASSSQGRETDTQYF

abundance: .
j_gene: TRBJ2-4
v_gene: TRBV3-1/TRBV3-2
d_gene: TRBD1
CDR3nt: TGTGCCAGCAGTTCCACAGGGGGGGCCAAAAACATTCAGTACTTC
CDR3aa: CASSSTGGAKNIQYF

abundance: .
j_gene: TRBJ1-2
v_gene: TRBV2
d_gene: .
CDR3nt: TGTGCCAGCAGTGAGCGGGGCTACACCTTC
CDR3aa: CASSERGYTF

abundance: .
j_gene: TRBJ2-7
v_gene: TRBV27
d_gene: .
CDR3nt: TGTGCCAGCAGTCTGGTGGCGGGGGCTCCTAACGAGCAGTACTTC
CDR3aa: CASSLVAGAPNEQYF

abundance: .
j_gene: TRBJ2-1
v_gene: TRBV29-1
d_gene: TRBD1
CDR3nt: TGCAGCGTCTATTCCGGGACAGGGAACGGGAATGAGCAGTTCTTC
CDR3aa: CSVYSGTGNGNEQFF

abundance: .
j_gene: TRBJ1-2
v_gene: TRBV14
d_gene: TRBD1
CDR3nt: TGTGCCAGCAGCCAAGGGACAGGGACCTATGGCTACACCTTC
CDR3aa: CASSQGTGTYGYTF

abundance: .
j_gene: TRBJ2-7
v_gene: TRBV27
d_gene: TRBD1
CDR3nt: TGTGCCAGCAGTTTGGGCGGCCCGGGACAGGGCAACGAGCAGTACTTC
CDR3aa: CASSLGGPGQGNEQYF

abundance: .
j_gene: TRBJ1-5
v_gene: TRBV6-2/TRBV6-3
d_gene: .
CDR3nt: TGTGCCAGCAGTTTCTTACAGGGTGGCAATCAGCCCCAGCATTTT
CDR3aa: CASSFLQGGNQPQHF

abundance: .
j_gene: TRBJ2-5
v_gene: TRBV5-1
d_gene: TRBD2
CDR3nt: TGCGCCAGCAGCGTAAACGGACTAGCTCAAGAGACCCAGTACTTC
CDR3aa: CASSVNGLAQETQYF

abundance: once
j_gene: TRBJ1-1
v_gene: TRBV30
d_gene: .
CDR3nt: TGTGCCTTCTCGGGGAGGACTGAAGCTTTCTTT
CDR3aa: CAFSGRTEAFF

abundance: .
j_gene: TRBJ1-5
v_gene: TRBV5-8
d_gene: TRBD1
CDR3nt: TGTGCCAGCAGCTCCCGACAGGGCTGGGGCAATCAGCCCCAGCATTTT
CDR3aa: CASSSRQGWGNQPQHF

abundance: .
j_gene: TRBJ2-1
v_gene: TRBV19
d_gene: TRBD2
CDR3nt: TGTGCCAGTAGTATAGCGGGGGGTAACACCAATGAGCAGTTCTTC
CDR3aa: CASSIAGGNTNEQFF

abundance: .
j_gene: TRBJ2-1
v_gene: TRBV19
d_gene: .
CDR3nt: TGTGCCAGTAGTATCGGGATCAGCTCCTACAATGAGCAGTTCTTC
CDR3aa: CASSIGISSYNEQFF

abundance: once
j_gene: TRBJ2-1
v_gene: TRBV7-9
d_gene: .
CDR3nt: TGTGCCAGCAGCTTAAAATTTTTGGCTAGCGAGAACAATGAGCAGTTCTTC
CDR3aa: CASSLKFLASENNEQFF